This T cell receptor (beta chain) was sequenced in a study of vaccination effects on CD4 cells after COVID-19. After expansion with viral peptide pools in the ViraFEST assay, antigen-specific CD4+ T cells were sequenced. Subsequent to roughly 10 days of culture, CD4+ T cells were isolated. Every participant took two doses of the BNT162b2 or mRNA-1273 vaccine. A half-medium replacement with IL-2 medium was carried out on days 3 and 7. This clone appeared a few times. What it binds is unknown. Measured with immunoSEQ multiplex PCR; TCRdb has only the in-frame clones, and not every one. The table shows roughly 55,000 clones, with roughly three quarters occurring only once. Study-wide points: Infection-derived and vaccine-derived clones contracted markedly late after vaccination. Common cold coronavirus cross-reactivity was shown by only 1 of 255 vaccine-induced clones in healthy vaccinees. The study, lacking early post-infection timepoints, had few convalescent patients.

The sample consisted of CD4+ T cells from PBMCs cultured with HCoV-OC43 spike peptides, taken after COVID-19 vaccination. The subset here: HCoV-OC43 spike overlapping peptide pool stimulation. The clonotype comes from a human donor who received a COVID-19 vaccine.

The CDR3 loop reads CASSIRTGNREKLFF. The CDR3 DNA reads TGTGCCAGCAGTATTCGGACAGGGAATCGTGAAAAACTGTTTTTT. The chain uses TRBV27 and TRBJ1-4, with 8 bases aligning to TRBD1. Germline V gene sequence: CDR1 MNHEY, CDR2 SMNVEV (reference sequence). V trimming: 5 bases; J trimming: 7 bases; junction bases outside the gene matches: 9. The CDR3 runs 15 residues.